The text below deals with one T cell receptor beta chain. The CDR3 is 14 amino acids. Germline loops: CDR1 SGHDT, CDR2 YYEEEE. Trimming at V came to 1 base and at J to 4 bases, leaving 1 base not matched to a gene. This record comes from a study of cytomegalovirus exposure and HLA in healthy donors. PCR was performed using 60 Vbeta and 13 Jbeta primers. The data were produced by immunoSEQ multiplex PCR, yet TCRdb's version contains in-frame clones alone and is incomplete. The listing contains about 190,000 clones. The specimen sequenced was PBMCs. The V gene is TRBV5-6, the J gene TRBJ1-4; 7 nucleotides line up with TRBD1. The source is a woman aged 30 to 39 in good health and CMV-seropositive. CDR3 DNA sequence: TGTGCCAGCAGCTTGCCAGGGGGTAATGAAAAACTGTTTTTT. Protein: CASSLPGGNEKLFF.